These 5 T cell receptor beta chains originate from one sample sequenced in a study of T cell responses to AZD1222 COVID-19 vaccine. Libraries were prepared by immunoSEQ multiplex PCR; TCRdb keeps only in-frame clonotypes and omits some of them. The repertoire holds roughly 120,000 clones, with about nine tenths as singletons. This material consisted of peripheral blood, taken 28 days after the second AZD1222 dose. The receptors shown here come from an adult who received the AZD1222 COVID-19 vaccine.

The rearrangement uses TRBV7-2 and TRBJ2-2; no definite D call. Germline assignment: CDR1 SGHTA and CDR2 FQGNSA. The V gene lost 4 bases and the J gene lost 6 bases, with 18 bases spanning the gap. The CDR3 covers 16 residues. The CDR3 sequence: CASSSRNVVVAGELFF. CDR3 in DNA: TGTGCCAGCAGCTCTAGAAACGTCGTCGTAGCCGGGGAGCTGTTTTTT.

This chain joins TRBV7-2 and TRBJ1-1; no definite D call. The CDR3 runs 13 residues. Trimming left V 0 bases short and J 8 bases short, with 10 bases between. Germline loops: CDR1 SGHTA, CDR2 FQGNSA. The DNA for the CDR3 is TGTGCCAGCAGCTTAGCGACCACGGGAGAAGCTTTCTTT. It yields the protein CASSLATTGEAFF.

This chain uses TRBV29-1 with TRBJ2-1, with a possible D match to TRBD1 (5 bases). The V gene lost 6 bases and the J gene lost 0 bases, with 12 bases spanning the gap. The CDR3 is 14 residues long. CDR1 is SQVTM and CDR2 is ANQGSEA in the germline V gene. DNA of the CDR3: TGCAGCGTGGACACTTCGAGCTCCTACAATGAGCAGTTCTTC. Protein sequence: CSVDTSSSYNEQFF.

A remark on this clone: One end of the junction varies from germline; a read error may be responsible. This chain joins TRBV19 and TRBJ1-2, with D tentatively TRBD1 (5 bases). The germline gives CDR1 LNHDA, CDR2 SQIVND (reference sequence). The CDR3 extends over 13 amino acids. The CDR3 coding sequence is TGTGCCAGTAGTATAGGGGGGATAGATGGCTACACCTTT. Its translation: CASSIGGIDGYTF.

This clone was observed a handful of times. V and J are TRBV28 and TRBJ1-5; D perhaps matches TRBD1 (6 bases). V was cut by 3 bases and J by 2 bases, with 11 bases left in between. Germline CDR1 reads MDHEN; CDR2 reads SYDVKM. This CDR3 has 15 residues. The DNA of the CDR3 is TGTGCCAGCAGTTTTGGGGGCGCGGGCAATCAGCCCCAGCATTTT. Residues: CASSFGGAGNQPQHF.